These 23 T cell receptor beta chains originate from one sample sequenced in a study of T cells expressing NK-cell markers (dated by TCRdb to between 2020 and 2021). Receptors were amplified or captured by 5' RACE. Sequencing relied on an Illumina HiSeq 2000. TCRdb reprocessed the reads, so every CDR3 protein sequence counts as one entry and DNA is not shown. The sample has about 460,000 distinct CDR3 sequences on record. The ten largest account for more than 1.4% of the sample. The source material was blood T cells: a sorted CD56 or NKG2C T cell subset, CD4+ or CD8+ T cells, or bulk PBMC T cells (not recorded which). Receptors originate from a woman between 45 and 60 years old in good health. Donor details come from another sample of the same person, matched by shared clones.

CDR3 loop: CATMTGENTEAFF. The chain carries TRBV10-3 and TRBJ1-1; TCRdb selects TRBD1, and the lack of DNA leaves this call unchecked. Germline loops: CDR1 ENHRY, CDR2 SYGVKD. CDR3 length: 13 amino acids.

The chain has TRBV12-3 or TRBV12-4 and TRBJ2-5; the D call from TCRdb, TRBD2, cannot be confirmed without DNA. This CDR3 is built from 14 residues. This CDR3 reads CASSFTSGGETQYF.

V gene TRBV2 combines with J gene TRBJ2-1. The CDR3 runs to 16 residues. Germline-derived CDR1 and CDR2 are SNHLY and FYNNEI. The CDR3 loop reads CASSEATSRSYNEQFF.

This chain uses TRBV5-5 with TRBJ2-7; TCRdb indicates TRBD1, and absent DNA this call remains unverified. CDR3 length equals 15 residues. The germline CDR1 and CDR2 sequences are SGHKS and YYEKEE (reference sequence). The CDR3 sequence is CASSLGLGRIYEQYF. The full variable domain, rest sourced from reference TRBV5-5 and TRBJ2-7, is DAGVTQSPTHLIKTRGQQVTLRCSPISGHKSVSWYQQVLGQGPQFIFQYYEKEERGRGNFPDRFSARQFPNYSSELNVNALLLGDSALYLCASSLGLGRIYEQYFGPGTRLTVT.

The chain has TRBV29-1 and TRBJ1-1; TCRdb calls TRBD1, which cannot be checked without DNA. The germline CDR1 and CDR2 sequences are SQVTM and ANQGSEA. This CDR3 has 14 amino acids. The CDR3 sequence is CSVYRGTGNTEAFF.

The CDR3 sequence is CASSPFIQRELNQPQHF. The gene calls are TRBV4-1 and TRBJ1-5. The CDR3 loop spans 17 amino acids. Germline lookup yields CDR1 MGHRA and CDR2 YSYEKL.

This chain connects TRBV5-1 to TRBJ2-5. This CDR3 contains 12 residues. From germline, CDR1 is SGHRS and CDR2 YFSETQ. CDR3 region: CASGRETETQYF.

The V and J genes are TRBV18 and TRBJ2-3; TCRdb's D call of TRBD1 is untestable without DNA. CDR3 length: 18 residues. Germline V gives CDR1 KGHSH, CDR2 LQKENI. CDR3 sequence: CASSPEGQGTAGTDTQYF.

The rearrangement links TRBV12-3 or TRBV12-4 to TRBJ2-6; the TRBD1 assignment by TCRdb is unverifiable without DNA. This CDR3 region has 15 residues. The CDR3 loop reads CASSPTGPTANVLTF.

J is TRBJ1-4 and V is TRBV28; TCRdb designates TRBD1, a call that cannot be tested without DNA. The CDR3 contains 13 residues. Germline V gives CDR1 MDHEN, CDR2 SYDVKM. This CDR3 reads CASKKGGIEKLFF.

The chain is built from TRBV30 and TRBJ1-1; lacking DNA, the TRBD1 call made by TCRdb goes unchecked. The CDR3 covers 14 residues. Germline V gene sequence: CDR1 GTSNPN, CDR2 SVGIG (reference sequence). The CDR3 spells CAWSVVGVRGEAFF.

The V call is TRBV6-1, the J call TRBJ2-1; with no DNA, the TCRdb D assignment of TRBD1 cannot be verified. Germline loops: CDR1 MNHNS, CDR2 SASEGT. This CDR3 region has 16 residues. CDR3 residues: CASSEAGGASYNEQFF.

The V gene is TRBV20-1, the J gene TRBJ2-1; the TCRdb call, TRBD2, lacks DNA for checking. The CDR3 is made up of 15 amino acids. The germline gives CDR1 DFQATT, CDR2 SNEGSKA (reference sequence). CDR3: CSATKRASSYNEQFF.

The chain employs TRBV12-3 or TRBV12-4 and TRBJ2-7; the TRBD2 assignment by TCRdb is unverifiable without DNA. The CDR3 extends over 15 amino acids. The CDR3 protein is CASSPSSGTPYEQYF.

This chain joins TRBV14 and TRBJ2-3. The CDR3 has 12 amino acids. The germline V gene has CDR1 SGHDN and CDR2 FVKESK. The CDR3 reads CASSQAGPTQYF.

The chain has TRBV20-1 and TRBJ2-5; TCRdb calls TRBD1, which cannot be checked without DNA. The CDR3 has 13 amino acids. CDR1 is DFQATT, CDR2 SNEGSKA, per germline (reference sequence). CDR3 region: CSAAQSGLETQYF.

The chain uses TRBV7-9 and TRBJ2-1; TCRdb's D gene call, TRBD2, goes unchecked for lack of DNA. CDR1 and CDR2 from the germline V gene are SEHNR and FQNEAQ (reference sequence). There are 14 residues in the CDR3. The CDR3: CASSRRLDPNEQFF. The whole variable domain, filled in from reference TRBV7-9 and TRBJ2-1, reads DTGVSQNPRHKITKRGQNVTFRCDPISEHNRLYWYRQTLGQGPEFLTYFQNEAQLEKSRLLSDRFSAERPKGSFSTLEIQRTEQGDSAMYLCASSRRLDPNEQFFGPGTRLTVL.

The gene calls are TRBV18 and TRBJ1-1. CDR3 length: 15 amino acids. Per germline, CDR1 KGHSH and CDR2 LQKENI. The CDR3 is CASSTGQTSNTEAFF. Complete variable domain (other parts from reference TRBV18 and TRBJ1-1): NAGVMQNPRHLVRRRGQEARLRCSPMKGHSHVYWYRQLPEEGLKFMVYLQKENIIDESGMPKERFSAEFPKEGPSILRIQQVVRGDSAAYFCASSTGQTSNTEAFFGQGTRLTVV.

The chain couples TRBV3-1 to TRBJ2-3. Germline lookup yields CDR1 LGHDT and CDR2 YNNKEL (reference sequence). The CDR3 is made up of 13 amino acids. CDR3 sequence reads: CASSRKFADTQYF.

The genes are TRBV20-1 and TRBJ1-2; TCRdb's D call of TRBD1 is untestable without DNA. CDR1 DFQATT and CDR2 SNEGSKA come from the germline V gene (reference sequence). The CDR3 has 16 amino acids. This CDR3 reads CSARDLFGGSPTGYTF.

V usage is TRBV5-1 and J usage is TRBJ2-5; TCRdb's D gene call, TRBD2, goes unchecked for lack of DNA. Germline V CDR1 and CDR2: SGHRS, YFSETQ. CDR3 length equals 15 residues. CDR3 sequence: CASSSQRDLQETQYF.

CDR3 residues: CASSPGLVYNEQFF. V and J are TRBV12-3 or TRBV12-4 and TRBJ2-1; checking the TCRdb D call of TRBD1 is not possible without DNA. The CDR3 consists of 14 residues.

This rearrangement joins TRBV5-5 to TRBJ2-1. The CDR3 is 15 amino acids. CDR1 is SGHKS and CDR2 is YYEKEE in the germline V gene (reference sequence). CDR3 sequence: CASSFAGSSYNEQSF.